These T cell receptor beta chains were read from a single sample in a study of cytotoxic CD8 clonotypes in ibrutinib-treated CLL. Only in-frame clones appear in the TCRdb table, and some are missing; sequencing was by immunoSEQ multiplex PCR. Of roughly 220,000 clones listed, 65% to 80% are singletons. The sequencing used PBMCs, collected after 12 months of ibrutinib treatment. These receptors were collected from a human donor with chronic lymphocytic leukemia. CDR3s include the opening cysteine and the closing phenylalanine or tryptophan. The D gene is left open where the match is weak. Some rows mark clone size as missing; the rest say once, few, many or name a class of expanded clone.

v_gene	d_gene	j_gene	abundance	CDR3aa	CDR3nt
TRBV12-5	.	TRBJ1-5	few	CASGTGLWGNQPQHF	TGTGCTAGTGGTACAGGGTTATGGGGCAATCAGCCCCAGCATTTT
TRBV5-1	.	TRBJ1-1	.	CASSLNSNTEAFF	TGCGCCAGCAGCTTGAACAGCAACACTGAAGCTTTCTTT
TRBV5-6	.	TRBJ2-7	.	CASSRAPYEQYF	TGTGCCAGCAGTCGAGCCCCCTACGAGCAGTACTTC
TRBV4-1	.	TRBJ1-1	.	CASSRREETEAFF	TGCGCCAGCAGCCGACGAGAGGAGACTGAAGCTTTCTTT
TRBV6-5	TRBD1	TRBJ1-2	.	CASTPGQSNYGYTF	TGTGCCAGCACCCCGGGACAGAGTAACTATGGCTACACCTTC
TRBV10-2	.	TRBJ2-7	.	CASTGVSPYEQYF	TGCGCCAGCACCGGGGTTAGTCCCTACGAGCAGTACTTC
TRBV7-6	.	TRBJ2-7	few	CASSPPGRTYEQYF	TGTGCCAGCAGCCCCCCGGGACGCACCTACGAGCAGTACTTC
TRBV9	.	TRBJ2-7	.	CASSVGGSSYEQYF	TGTGCCAGCAGCGTAGGTGGGAGCTCCTACGAGCAGTACTTC
TRBV7-2	.	TRBJ2-2	.	CASSPGGSGTGELFF	TGTGCCAGCAGCCCTGGGGGAAGCGGGACCGGGGAGCTGTTTTTT
TRBV5-1	.	TRBJ2-3	.	CASSRGGVSTDTQYF	TGCGCCAGCAGCCGCGGTGGGGTCAGCACAGATACGCAGTATTTT
TRBV9	TRBD2	TRBJ2-1	.	CASSALLAGGINEQFF	TGTGCCAGCAGCGCCCTTCTAGCGGGAGGGATCAATGAGCAGTTCTTC
TRBV15	.	TRBJ1-5	.	CATSRDRLQPQHF	TGTGCCACCAGCAGAGATCGGCTTCAGCCCCAGCATTTT
TRBV4-1	.	TRBJ2-7	.	CASSRMPEVAYEQYF	TGCGCCAGCAGCCGTATGCCCGAGGTTGCCTACGAGCAGTACTTC
TRBV10-1	TRBD2	TRBJ2-1	.	CASSEEAGAGNEQFF	TGCGCCAGCTCGGAAGAAGCGGGAGCTGGGAATGAGCAGTTCTTC
TRBV28	TRBD2	TRBJ2-7	once	CASSPTSDFSYEQYF	TGTGCCAGCAGCCCTACTAGCGACTTCTCCTACGAGCAGTACTTC
TRBV5-4	.	TRBJ1-1	few	CASSRGTEAFF	TGTGCCAGCAGCCGCGGCACTGAAGCTTTCTTT
TRBV7-7	.	TRBJ2-7	.	CASSLEQGPSYEQYF	TGTGCTAGCAGCTTAGAACAGGGACCCTCCTACGAGCAGTACTTC
TRBV6-5	.	TRBJ2-7	.	CASRPTGRVVEQYF	TGTGCCAGCAGACCGACAGGAAGGGTAGTCGAGCAGTACTTC
TRBV18	TRBD1	TRBJ2-7	.	CASSTRTGDHEQYF	TGTGCCAGCTCAACCCGGACAGGGGACCACGAGCAGTACTTC
TRBV5-4	.	TRBJ2-7	.	CASSLGGTREQYF	TGTGCCAGCAGCTTGGGGGGGACACGCGAGCAGTACTTC
TRBV7-6	.	TRBJ1-2	.	CASSLGPGINYGYTF	TGTGCCAGCAGCTTAGGTCCGGGGATCAACTATGGCTACACCTTC
TRBV30	.	TRBJ2-5	.	CAWRQPQGNGETQYF	TGTGCCTGGAGACAACCCCAGGGTAATGGAGAGACCCAGTACTTC
TRBV2	TRBD2	TRBJ2-1	.	CASSEFLRTSRGQFF	TGTGCCAGCAGTGAATTTTTGAGGACTAGTCGTGGTCAGTTCTTC
TRBV29-1	.	TRBJ2-3	.	CSVQGTTDTQYF	TGCAGCGTCCAAGGGACCACAGATACGCAGTATTTT
TRBV5-1	.	TRBJ2-7	.	CASSYYRADYEQYF	TGCGCCAGCAGTTACTACAGGGCGGACTACGAGCAGTACTTC
TRBV7-8	TRBD1	TRBJ1-1	.	CASSPRQGSMNTEAFF	TGTGCCAGCAGCCCGAGACAGGGTAGCATGAACACTGAAGCTTTCTTT
TRBV11-3	TRBD1	TRBJ2-2	once	CASSPAGTGLSGELFF	TGTGCCAGCAGCCCGGCTGGGACAGGGCTTTCCGGGGAGCTGTTTTTT
TRBV11-2	.	TRBJ1-3	.	CASSHAVGSGNTIYF	TGTGCCAGCAGCCACGCTGTAGGCTCTGGAAACACCATATATTTT
TRBV6-1	.	TRBJ1-2	.	CASRQGDIGYTF	TGTGCCAGCAGACAGGGTGATATTGGCTACACCTTC
TRBV15	.	TRBJ2-5	.	CATRGGGTQYF	TGTGCCACCCGCGGAGGGGGGACCCAGTACTTC
TRBV5-1	.	TRBJ2-3	few	CASMGISTDTQYF	TGCGCCAGCATGGGAATCAGCACAGATACGCAGTATTTT
TRBV14	TRBD1	TRBJ1-1	.	CASSQDRGTGGFGTEAFF	TGTGCCAGCAGCCAAGATCGCGGGACAGGGGGCTTTGGCACTGAAGCTTTCTTT
TRBV6-5	.	TRBJ2-7	.	CASSYQAGSSYEQYF	TGTGCCAGCAGTTATCAGGCAGGATCCTCCTACGAGCAGTACTTC
TRBV5-4	.	TRBJ1-6	.	CASSLTGRSSPLHF	TGTGCCAGCAGCTTGACAGGGAGGAGTTCACCCCTCCACTTT
TRBV7-2	.	TRBJ2-5	.	CASSLAPNKGETQYF	TGTGCCAGCAGCTTAGCCCCGAATAAGGGAGAGACCCAGTACTTC
TRBV11-3	TRBD1	TRBJ1-1	.	CASSSQGAAEAFF	TGTGCCAGCAGCTCACAGGGGGCTGCTGAAGCTTTCTTT
TRBV11-2	.	TRBJ2-7	once	CASSRAGPYEQYF	TGTGCCAGCAGCCGAGCAGGGCCCTACGAGCAGTACTTC
TRBV29-1	.	TRBJ1-1	.	CSVGRTLNTEAFF	TGCAGCGTTGGTCGGACCTTGAACACTGAAGCTTTCTTT
TRBV27	.	TRBJ1-3	.	CASSLDRGSGNTIYF	TGTGCCAGCAGTTTAGACAGAGGCTCTGGAAACACCATATATTTT
TRBV30	TRBD1	TRBJ1-3	.	CAWILPGQVLGNTIYF	TGTGCCTGGATCCTTCCGGGACAGGTCTTAGGAAACACCATATATTTT
TRBV7-6	TRBD2	TRBJ2-5	.	CASSLSGNGFGETQYF	TGTGCCAGCAGCCTTAGCGGGAATGGGTTTGGAGAGACCCAGTACTTC
TRBV9	.	TRBJ1-2	.	CASSVEPLPNYGYTF	TGTGCCAGCAGCGTAGAGCCACTTCCTAACTATGGCTACACCTTC
TRBV19	.	TRBJ2-2	.	CASSPPRQRSTGELFF	TGTGCCAGTAGTCCCCCGAGGCAGAGGAGCACCGGGGAGCTGTTTTTT
TRBV30	.	TRBJ1-1	.	CAWSSGLRIGNTEAFF	TGTGCCTGGAGTTCTGGACTCCGAATAGGGAACACTGAAGCTTTCTTT
TRBV6-5	TRBD1	TRBJ1-4	.	CASSYGTGTEKLFF	TGTGCCAGCAGTTACGGGACAGGCACTGAAAAACTGTTTTTT
TRBV28	TRBD1	TRBJ1-2	.	CASSLADRGIGYTF	TGTGCCAGCAGTTTAGCGGACAGGGGGATAGGCTACACCTTC
TRBV7-3	.	TRBJ1-1	.	CASSPGQSNTEAFF	TGTGCCAGCAGCCCTGGACAGTCGAACACTGAAGCTTTCTTT
TRBV11-3	.	TRBJ2-1	.	CASSRGRGRLYNEQFF	TGTGCCAGCAGCCGTGGGCGGGGTCGTCTCTACAATGAGCAGTTCTTC
TRBV28	.	TRBJ1-5	.	CASSPYRTASNQPQHF	TGTGCCAGCAGTCCTTATCGGACAGCTAGCAATCAGCCCCAGCATTTT
TRBV30	.	TRBJ1-1	.	CAWSVSPSMNTEAFF	TGTGCCTGGAGTGTATCTCCCTCCATGAACACTGAAGCTTTCTTT
TRBV15	.	TRBJ1-3	.	CATSRTRARNTIYF	TGTGCCACCAGCAGAACCCGGGCCCGAAACACCATATATTTT
TRBV18	.	TRBJ1-1	few	CASSPERMNTEAFF	TGTGCCAGCTCACCAGAACGTATGAACACTGAAGCTTTCTTT
TRBV4-1	.	TRBJ2-7	.	CASSHHGRATFYEQYF	TGCGCCAGCAGCCACCATGGCAGGGCGACCTTCTACGAGCAGTACTTC